This TCR beta chain was sequenced for a study of early T cells in non-severe SARS-CoV-2 infection. Findings and caveats of the study: In VDJdb matching, anti-spike CD8 responses were favored while private and CD4 specificities went missing.

MiXCR, applied by TCRdb to the 5' RACE reads, yields one record per CDR3 protein. Among fewer than 85,000 distinct CDR3 sequences listed, less than 15% were seen once. With 2 bases removed from V and 2 bases from J, the gap between germline ends came to 12 bases. This CDR3 has 15 amino acids. From germline, CDR1 is MDHEN and CDR2 SYDVKM. This clonotype was seen at least ten times. The antigen remains unidentified. The chain has TRBV28 and TRBJ1-2, with a weak D call TRBD1 (5 bases). Sequenced material: whole blood. This sequence was found in an adult who was a healthcare worker with PCR-confirmed SARS-CoV-2 infection or an uninfected control (not recorded which). The CDR3 region is CASSLRGISNYGYTF. The CDR3 DNA sequence: TGTGCCAGCAGTTTAAGGGGTATATCAAACTATGGCTACACCTTC.